The T cell receptor beta chain described here comes from a study of T cell changes during pregnancy in multiple sclerosis. Sequencing was performed with immunoSEQ multiplex PCR; in TCRdb, only in-frame clones are kept and a portion is missing. The table records around 100,000 clones, 91% of them present only once. Trimming removed 1 base from V and 7 bases from J; junction bases left unmatched: 3. Germline V gene lookup returns CDR1 SGHTA and CDR2 FQGNSA. This CDR3 is built from 14 residues. The origin of this receptor is a female donor with multiple sclerosis, enrolled in a pregnancy study. The V and J genes are TRBV7-2 and TRBJ1-4; the match to TRBD1 covers 7 bases. The sample was peripheral blood, taken in the second trimester of pregnancy. CDR3 residues: CASSLVGGSEKLFF. CDR3 in DNA: TGTGCCAGCAGCTTAGTAGGGGGCTCTGAAAAACTGTTTTTT. The full variable domain, its missing parts supplied by reference TRBV7-2 and TRBJ1-4, is GAGVSQSPSNKVTEKGKDVELRCDPISGHTALYWYRQSLGQGLEFLIYFQGNSAPDKSGLPSDRFSAERTGGSVSTLTIQRTQQEDSAVYLCASSLVGGSEKLFFGSGTQLSVL.